These T cell receptor beta chains were read from a single sample in a study of T-cell reconstitution after alpha-beta-depleted transplantation in children. MiXCR, run by TCRdb on the PCR reads, gives a single entry per CDR3 protein. Of over 150,000 distinct CDR3 sequences listed, less than 15% are singletons. The source was PBMCs from the stem cell graft donor, collected from the stem cell graft. The receptors here all came from a human donor who donated a stem cell graft to a child with acute lymphoblastic leukemia. Each CDR3 is given with its conserved first and last residue. A D gene is named only where the DNA matches it firmly. Only some rows state a clone size, as once, few, many or a class for expanded clones.

.,TRBJ1-3,few,TRBV7-8,CASSSLAVLSGNTIYF,TGTGCCAGCAGCTCCTTGGCCGTCCTCTCTGGAAACACCATATATTTT
.,TRBJ1-1,many,TRBV28,CASNPRGTGYTEAFF,TGTGCCAGCAATCCCCGGGGGACGGGATACACTGAAGCTTTCTTT
TRBD2,TRBJ2-5,many,TRBV5-6,CASSLGAWPGGLRETQYF,TGTGCCAGCAGCTTGGGTGCCTGGCCGGGAGGTTTGAGAGAGACCCAGTACTTC
TRBD1,TRBJ1-4,many,TRBV5-1,CASSTGTGATNEKLFF,TGCGCCAGCAGCACCGGGACAGGGGCAACTAATGAAAAACTGTTTTTT
TRBD2,TRBJ2-4,many,TRBV28,CASSLWTSGGKNIQYF,TGTGCCAGCAGTTTATGGACTAGCGGGGGCAAAAACATTCAGTACTTC
.,TRBJ2-5,many,TRBV12-3/TRBV12-4,CASSARRFLETQYF,.
.,TRBJ2-7,many,TRBV28,CASSFYLAGHRSYEQYF,TGTGCCAGCAGTTTTTATCTCGCGGGCCACAGATCCTACGAGCAGTACTTC
TRBD1,TRBJ1-5,.,TRBV6-1,CASSEVGTDYQPQHF,TGTGCCAGCAGTGAAGTCGGGACAGATTATCAGCCCCAGCATTTT
.,TRBJ2-5,many,TRBV6-1,CASSAGTQGGTQYF,TGTGCCAGCAGTGCCGGGACCCAGGGCGGGACCCAGTACTTC
TRBD1,TRBJ1-5,many,TRBV28,CASSLPGTGGLWGNQPQHF,TGTGCCAGCAGTTTACCCGGGACAGGAGGCCTCTGGGGCAATCAGCCCCAGCATTTT
.,TRBJ2-1,many,TRBV5-1,CASSFEQTYNEQFF,TGCGCCAGCAGCTTTGAACAAACCTACAATGAGCAGTTCTTC
TRBD2,TRBJ2-1,many,TRBV24-1,CATSDRTSGTNNEQFF,TGTGCCACCAGTGACCGGACTAGCGGGACAAACAATGAGCAGTTCTTC
.,TRBJ2-6,many,TRBV5-1,CASSLTGAGANVLTF,TGCGCCAGCAGCTTAACGGGAGCTGGGGCCAACGTCCTGACTTTC
.,TRBJ2-1,.,TRBV11-2,CASSYRSGAPYNEQFF,TGTGCCAGCAGCTACCGATCAGGGGCTCCCTACAATGAGCAGTTCTTC
.,TRBJ2-1,.,TRBV29-1,CSAEGRGWDSYNEQFF,TGCAGCGCTGAGGGTCGTGGGTGGGACTCCTACAATGAGCAGTTCTTC
.,TRBJ2-5,.,TRBV12-3/TRBV12-4,CASSSHLGQTQYF,TGTGCCAGCAGTTCCCACCTTGGACAGACCCAGTACTTC
.,TRBJ2-5,many,TRBV25-1,CASSERPGLRGRLETQYF,TGTGCCAGCAGTGAAAGACCAGGACTCCGCGGACGTCTAGAGACCCAGTACTTC
.,TRBJ1-1,few,TRBV29-1,CSGGTGTEAFF,TGCAGCGGGGGGACGGGGACTGAAGCTTTCTTT
.,TRBJ2-7,many,TRBV10-3,CAISAEGDLWDEQYF,TGTGCCATCAGTGCTGAGGGGGACCTCTGGGACGAGCAGTACTTC
.,TRBJ1-3,many,TRBV6-5,CASKNGNTIYF,TGTGCCAGCAAGAACGGGAACACCATATATTTT
TRBD2,TRBJ2-1,many,TRBV12-3/TRBV12-4,CASSLGSGRKHNEQFF,TGTGCCAGCAGTTTAGGTAGCGGGAGGAAACACAATGAGCAGTTCTTC
.,TRBJ2-7,.,TRBV7-6,CASSLYAGSSATYEQYF,TGTGCCAGCAGCTTATACGCTGGCTCTAGCGCTACCTACGAGCAGTACTTC
.,TRBJ2-7,many,TRBV11-3,CASSPTGDEQYF,TGTGCCAGCAGCCCCACTGGAGACGAGCAGTACTTC
.,TRBJ2-7,medium-sized,TRBV20-1,CSARVADYEQYF,TGCAGTGCTAGGGTGGCGGATTACGAGCAGTACTTC
.,TRBJ2-7,many,TRBV11-2,CASSLGPPTGQFLYEQYF,TGTGCCAGCAGCTTAGGACCTCCTACAGGGCAATTCCTCTACGAGCAGTACTTC
.,TRBJ1-1,many,TRBV12-3/TRBV12-4,CASSLPSLGKIEAFF,TGTGCCAGCAGTTTACCCTCGCTGGGGAAGATTGAAGCTTTCTTT
.,TRBJ1-1,.,TRBV12-3/TRBV12-4,CASSLRLGTEAFF,TGTGCCAGCAGTTTGAGACTGGGGACTGAAGCTTTCTTT
TRBD2,TRBJ2-1,many,TRBV27,CASSWPSGTEQFF,TGTGCCAGCAGTTGGCCTAGCGGGACAGAGCAGTTCTTC
.,TRBJ2-7,many,TRBV29-1,CSVAESSYEQYF,TGCAGCGTTGCCGAAAGCTCCTACGAGCAGTACTTC
.,TRBJ1-5,many,TRBV20-1,CSASGQRLNSNQPQHF,TGCAGTGCTAGCGGGCAACGGTTGAATAGCAATCAGCCCCAGCATTTT
.,TRBJ2-7,many,TRBV10-2,CASSESQGSYEQYF,TGCGCCAGCAGTGAGTCGCAGGGGTCCTACGAGCAGTACTTC
.,TRBJ2-3,many,TRBV20-1,CSARLTATDTQYF,TGCAGTGCTAGATTAACGGCCACAGATACGCAGTATTTT
TRBD1,TRBJ1-1,many,TRBV12-3/TRBV12-4,CASSPQGVRTEAFF,TGTGCCAGCAGTCCACAGGGGGTGAGGACTGAAGCTTTCTTT
.,TRBJ2-1,many,TRBV24-1,CATSGESSYNEQFF,TGTGCCACCAGTGGCGAGAGCTCCTACAATGAGCAGTTCTTC
TRBD2,TRBJ2-5,many,TRBV5-1,CASSLRTSRIQETQYF,TGCGCCAGCAGCCTACGGACTAGTAGGATCCAAGAGACCCAGTACTTC
.,TRBJ2-7,many,TRBV12-3/TRBV12-4,CASSLGLHSYEQYF,TGTGCCAGCAGTTTAGGACTCCACTCCTACGAGCAGTACTTC